This TCR beta chain was sequenced during a study of beta chain features in type 1 diabetes. Germline-derived CDR1 and CDR2 are SEHNR and FQNEAQ (reference sequence). The trim removed 4 bases at V and 1 base at J, leaving 1 base unmatched. The CDR3 loop spans 14 amino acids. In regard to this clone: Its specificity is unknown.

By way of CD45RO/CCR7/CD25/CD127/CD95/CD27, the CD4+ regulatory, stem cell-like memory, central memory and naive cells were sorted. Regarding the study as a whole: The influence of HLA type on TCRB rearrangement stayed undetermined. Within patients, naive, central memory and Treg TCRB repertoires seemed more similar than within healthy donors.

The entirety of the isolated RNA underwent reverse transcription, so expressed TCRB transcripts were sequenced. Sequenced by immunoSEQ multiplex PCR; TCRdb stores in-frame clones only, minus some. The sample has a few hundred thousand clones, more than 11% seen once. The chain uses TRBV7-9 and TRBJ2-3; TRBD2 matches at 8 bases. The sequencing input was naive CD4+ T cells from blood. This TCR was sampled from a man aged 25-45 years in good health. CDR3 sequence: CASSYGGGTDTQYF. CDR3 DNA sequence: TGTGCCAGCAGCTACGGGGGGGGCACAGATACGCAGTATTTT.